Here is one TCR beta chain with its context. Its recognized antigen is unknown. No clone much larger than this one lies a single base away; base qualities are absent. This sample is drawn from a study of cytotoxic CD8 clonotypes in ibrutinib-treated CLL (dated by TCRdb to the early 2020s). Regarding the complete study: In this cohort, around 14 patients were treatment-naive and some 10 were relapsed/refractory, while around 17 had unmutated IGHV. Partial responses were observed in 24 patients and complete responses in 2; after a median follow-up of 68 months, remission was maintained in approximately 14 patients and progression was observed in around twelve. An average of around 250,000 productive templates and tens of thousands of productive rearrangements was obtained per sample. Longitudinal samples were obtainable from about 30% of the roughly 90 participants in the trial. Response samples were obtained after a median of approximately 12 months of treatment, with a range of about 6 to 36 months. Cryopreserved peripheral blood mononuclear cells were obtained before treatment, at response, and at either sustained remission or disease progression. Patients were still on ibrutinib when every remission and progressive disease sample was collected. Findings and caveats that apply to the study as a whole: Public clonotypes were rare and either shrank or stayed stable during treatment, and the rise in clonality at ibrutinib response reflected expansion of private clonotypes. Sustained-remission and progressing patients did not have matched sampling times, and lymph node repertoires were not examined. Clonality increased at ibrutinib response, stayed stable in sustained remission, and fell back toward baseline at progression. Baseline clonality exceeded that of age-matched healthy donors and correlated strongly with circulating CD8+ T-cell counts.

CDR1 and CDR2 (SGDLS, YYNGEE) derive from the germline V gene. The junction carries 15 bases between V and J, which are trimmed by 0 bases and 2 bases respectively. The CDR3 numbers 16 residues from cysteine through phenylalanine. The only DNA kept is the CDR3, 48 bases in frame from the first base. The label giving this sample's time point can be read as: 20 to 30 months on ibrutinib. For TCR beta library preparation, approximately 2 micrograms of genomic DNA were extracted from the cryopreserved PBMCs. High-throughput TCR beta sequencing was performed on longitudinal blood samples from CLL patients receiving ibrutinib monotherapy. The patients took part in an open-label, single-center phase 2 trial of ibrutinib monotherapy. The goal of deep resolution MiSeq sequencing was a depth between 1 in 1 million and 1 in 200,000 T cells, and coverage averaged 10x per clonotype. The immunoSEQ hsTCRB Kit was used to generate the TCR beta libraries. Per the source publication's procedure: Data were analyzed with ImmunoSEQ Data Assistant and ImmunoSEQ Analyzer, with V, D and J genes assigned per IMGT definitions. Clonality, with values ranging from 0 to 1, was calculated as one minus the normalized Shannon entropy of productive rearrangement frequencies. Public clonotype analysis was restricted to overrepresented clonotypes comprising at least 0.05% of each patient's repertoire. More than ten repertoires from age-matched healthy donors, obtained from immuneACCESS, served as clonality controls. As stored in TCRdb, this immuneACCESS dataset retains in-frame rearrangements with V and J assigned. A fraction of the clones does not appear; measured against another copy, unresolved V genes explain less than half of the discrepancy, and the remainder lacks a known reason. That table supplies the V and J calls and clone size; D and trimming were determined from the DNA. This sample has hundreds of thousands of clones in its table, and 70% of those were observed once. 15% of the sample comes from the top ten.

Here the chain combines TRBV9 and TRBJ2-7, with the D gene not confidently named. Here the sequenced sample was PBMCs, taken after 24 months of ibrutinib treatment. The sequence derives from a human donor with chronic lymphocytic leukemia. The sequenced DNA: TGTGCCAGCAGCGTAGGTCCGGATCTAAGACCCTACGAGCAGTACTTC. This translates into CASSVGPDLRPYEQYF.